This T cell receptor beta chain was retrieved from a study of blood T cell repertoires in COVID-19. Looking at the study overall: Some COVID-19 samples were acute and others convalescent; all came from the United States, Italy and Spain.

V lost 0 bases to trimming and J lost 10 bases; unmatched junction nucleotides: 2. CDR1 MGHRA and CDR2 YSYEKL come from the germline V gene. The CDR3 covers 13 residues. Original analysis: Amplified reference gene primers provided the basis for estimating nucleated cell counts. Sequenced by immunoSEQ multiplex PCR; TCRdb stores in-frame clones only, minus some. From that table come the V and J calls and clone size; the DNA was used to work out D and trimming. Of approximately 230,000 clones in the sample, 86% are singletons; the top ten hold over 2%. The V and J genes are TRBV4-1 and TRBJ1-4; 7 nucleotides line up with TRBD1. Sample: peripheral blood. This clonotype was sampled from a man aged 30-40 years who had recovered from COVID-19. The CDR3: CASSQDSGGKLFF. The CDR3 DNA reads as TGCGCCAGCAGCCAAGATTCAGGGGGAAAACTGTTTTTT.